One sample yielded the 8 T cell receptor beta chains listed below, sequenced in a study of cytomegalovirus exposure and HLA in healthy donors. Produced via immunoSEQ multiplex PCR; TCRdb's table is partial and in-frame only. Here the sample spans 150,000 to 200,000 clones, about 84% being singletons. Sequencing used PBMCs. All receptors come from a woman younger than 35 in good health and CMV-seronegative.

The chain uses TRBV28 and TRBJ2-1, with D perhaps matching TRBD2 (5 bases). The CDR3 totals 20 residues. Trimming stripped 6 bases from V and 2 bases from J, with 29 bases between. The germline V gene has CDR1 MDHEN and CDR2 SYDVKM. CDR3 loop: CASSLSFLSRATGTYNEQFF. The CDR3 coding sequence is TGTGCCAGCAGCCTTAGCTTTCTGTCGCGGGCGACGGGCACCTACAATGAGCAGTTCTTC.

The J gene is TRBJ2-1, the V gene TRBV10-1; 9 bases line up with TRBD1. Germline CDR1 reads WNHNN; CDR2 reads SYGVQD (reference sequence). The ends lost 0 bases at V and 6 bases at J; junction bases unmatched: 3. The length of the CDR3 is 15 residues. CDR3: CASSESGQGFNEQFF. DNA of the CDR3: TGCGCCAGCAGTGAGTCAGGACAGGGGTTCAATGAGCAGTTCTTC.

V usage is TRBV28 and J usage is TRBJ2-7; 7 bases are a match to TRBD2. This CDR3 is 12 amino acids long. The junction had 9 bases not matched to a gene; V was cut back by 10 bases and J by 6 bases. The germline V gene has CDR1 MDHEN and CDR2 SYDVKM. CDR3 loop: CAIMGGVGEQYF. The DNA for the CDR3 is TGTGCCATCATGGGAGGGGTGGGCGAGCAGTACTTC.

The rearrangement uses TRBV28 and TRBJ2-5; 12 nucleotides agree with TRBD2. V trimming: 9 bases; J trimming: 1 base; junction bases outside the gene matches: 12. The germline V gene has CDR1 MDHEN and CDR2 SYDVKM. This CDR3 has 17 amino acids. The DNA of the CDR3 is TGTGCCAGGCGACTAGCGGGGGATCCAATAGGCCAAGAGACCCAGTACTTC. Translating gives CARRLAGDPIGQETQYF.

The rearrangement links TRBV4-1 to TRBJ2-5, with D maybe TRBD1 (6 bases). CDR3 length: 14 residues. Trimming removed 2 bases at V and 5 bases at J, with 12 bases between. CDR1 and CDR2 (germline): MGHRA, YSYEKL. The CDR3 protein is CASSQFQGLETQYF. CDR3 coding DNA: TGCGCCAGCAGCCAATTTCAGGGGCTGGAGACCCAGTACTTC.

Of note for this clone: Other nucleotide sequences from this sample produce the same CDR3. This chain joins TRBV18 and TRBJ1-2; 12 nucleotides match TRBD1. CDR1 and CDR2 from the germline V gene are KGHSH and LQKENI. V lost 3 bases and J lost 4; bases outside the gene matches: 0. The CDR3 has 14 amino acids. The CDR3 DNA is TGTGCCAGCTCACCGGGACAGGGGGCCTATGGCTACACCTTC. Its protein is CASSPGQGAYGYTF.

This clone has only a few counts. This CDR3 reads CAWRTGGGSNQPQHF. CDR3 coding DNA: TGTGCCTGGAGGACAGGGGGAGGGAGCAATCAGCCCCAGCATTTT. The chain uses TRBV30 and TRBJ1-5; TRBD1 matches at 9 bases. This CDR3 has 15 residues. Germline CDR1 is GTSNPN and CDR2 is SVGIG (reference sequence). V shed 3 bases and J 1 base; nucleotides not matched to a gene: 4. Full variable domain (remainder filled in from reference TRBV30 and TRBJ1-5): SQTIHQWPATLVQPVGSPLSLECTVEGTSNPNLYWYRQAAGRGLQLLFYSVGIGQISSEVPQNLSASRPQDRQFILSSKKLLLSDSGFYLCAWRTGGGSNQPQHFGDGTRLSIL.

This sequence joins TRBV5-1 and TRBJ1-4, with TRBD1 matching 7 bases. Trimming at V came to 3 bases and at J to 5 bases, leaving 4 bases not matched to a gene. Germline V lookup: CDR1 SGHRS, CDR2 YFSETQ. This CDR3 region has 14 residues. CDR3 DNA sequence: TGCGCCAGCAGCTCCAGGGACAGAAATGAAAAACTGTTTTTT. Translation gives CASSSRDRNEKLFF. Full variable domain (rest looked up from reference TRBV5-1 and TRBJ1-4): KAGVTQTPRYLIKTRGQQVTLSCSPISGHRSVSWYQQTPGQGLQFLFEYFSETQRNKGNFPGRFSGRQFSNSRSEMNVSTLELGDSALYLCASSSRDRNEKLFFGSGTQLSVL.